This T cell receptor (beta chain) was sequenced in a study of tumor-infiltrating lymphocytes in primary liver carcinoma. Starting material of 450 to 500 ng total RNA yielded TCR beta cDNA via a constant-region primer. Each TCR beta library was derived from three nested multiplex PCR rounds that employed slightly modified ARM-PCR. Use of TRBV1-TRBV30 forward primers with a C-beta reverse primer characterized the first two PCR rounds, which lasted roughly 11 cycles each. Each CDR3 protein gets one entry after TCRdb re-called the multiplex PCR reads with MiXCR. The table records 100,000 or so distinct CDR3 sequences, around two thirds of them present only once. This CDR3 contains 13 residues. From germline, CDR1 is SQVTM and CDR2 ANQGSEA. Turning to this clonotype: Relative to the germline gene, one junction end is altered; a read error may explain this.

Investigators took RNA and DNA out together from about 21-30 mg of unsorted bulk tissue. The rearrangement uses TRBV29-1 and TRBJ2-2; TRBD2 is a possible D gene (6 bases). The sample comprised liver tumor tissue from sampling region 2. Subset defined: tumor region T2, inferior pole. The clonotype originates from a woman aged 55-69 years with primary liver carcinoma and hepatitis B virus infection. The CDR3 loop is CSVTGHSGGEPLF. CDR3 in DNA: TGCAGCGTCACGGGGCACTCGGGCGGGGAACCGCTTTTT.